These 2 T cell receptor beta chains came from one sample sequenced in a study of Graves' ophthalmopathy and Graves' hyperthyroidism. RNA transcripts served as template for amplifying TCR beta CDR3 sequences. First-round RT-PCR with HTBI primers preceded a second-round multiplex PCR. TCRdb reanalysed the multiplex PCR reads using MiXCR and keeps one entry per CDR3 protein. Of just over 600,000 distinct CDR3 sequences in the sample, approximately 22% were seen once. The sequenced material came from peripheral blood. The receptor source for this set is a woman aged 18-29 years with stable Graves' hyperthyroidism. Some clones in this sample may be carry-over from other donors' samples.

J is TRBJ1-1 and V is TRBV2, with 10 nucleotides matching TRBD1. Trimming at V came to 6 bases and at J to 3 bases, leaving 7 bases not matched to a gene. Germline V gene lookup returns CDR1 SNHLY and CDR2 FYNNEI. The CDR3 totals 15 residues. The CDR3 nucleotides are TGTGCCAGCAGCACCGACAGGGGGCTTCACACTGAAGCTTTCTTT. Translation gives CASSTDRGLHTEAFF.

This clonotype was seen at least ten times. This chain links TRBV27 with TRBJ2-7; D might be TRBD2 (7 bases). There are 13 residues in the CDR3. Germline V gene sequence: CDR1 MNHEY, CDR2 SMNVEV (reference sequence). V lost 3 bases and J 6 bases, leaving 12 bases between the germline ends. CDR3 in DNA: TGTGCCAGCAGTTTTACGGGGGGCCGCGAGCAGTACTTC. This translates into CASSFTGGREQYF.